The source of this TCR beta chain is a study of OX40 agonist ivuxolimab in advanced cancers. Trimming removed 1 base from V and 9 bases from J; junction bases left unmatched: 8. Per germline, CDR1 LNHNV and CDR2 YYDKDF (reference sequence). The length of the CDR3 is 16 residues. Measured with immunoSEQ multiplex PCR; TCRdb has only the in-frame clones, and not every one. The table shows 45,000 to 60,000 clones, with over 75% occurring only once. Sequencing used CD4+ or CD8+ T cells sorted from blood, obtained in a trial of the OX40 agonist ivuxolimab. This TCR derives from an adult with an advanced solid tumor such as melanoma, head and neck, liver or kidney cancer. V is TRBV15 and J is TRBJ2-1, with 11 bases fitting TRBD1. CDR3 residues: CATSRAGTGGLGEQFF. CDR3 in DNA: TGTGCCACCAGCAGAGCCGGGACAGGGGGTTTGGGTGAGCAGTTCTTC.